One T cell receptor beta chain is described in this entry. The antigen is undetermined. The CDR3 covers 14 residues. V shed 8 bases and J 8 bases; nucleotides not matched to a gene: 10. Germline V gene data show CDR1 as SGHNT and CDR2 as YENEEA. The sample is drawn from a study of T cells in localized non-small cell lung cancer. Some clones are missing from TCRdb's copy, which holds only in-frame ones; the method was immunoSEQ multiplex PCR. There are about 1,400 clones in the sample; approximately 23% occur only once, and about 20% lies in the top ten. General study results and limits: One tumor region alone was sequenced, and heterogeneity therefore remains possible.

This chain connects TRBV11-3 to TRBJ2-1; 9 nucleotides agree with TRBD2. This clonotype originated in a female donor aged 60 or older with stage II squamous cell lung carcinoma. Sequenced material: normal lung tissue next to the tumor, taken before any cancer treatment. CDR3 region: CASRTAGGLDEQFF. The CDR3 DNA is TGTGCCAGCCGTACCGCGGGGGGGCTCGATGAGCAGTTCTTC.